A selection of T cell receptor beta chains follows, all from one sample in a study of T cell responses to AZD1222 COVID-19 vaccine. Some clones are missing from TCRdb's copy, which holds only in-frame ones; the method was immunoSEQ multiplex PCR. Of more than 110,000 clones listed, approximately 90% are singletons. The source material was peripheral blood, sampled 28 days after the second AZD1222 dose. The receptor set was obtained from an adult who received the AZD1222 COVID-19 vaccine. Both conserved end residues are part of each CDR3.

TRBJ2-5 | TRBV28 | CASRFSGLAETQYF
TRBJ1-2 | TRBV5-1 | CASSFEVNYGYTF
TRBJ1-1 | TRBV2 | CASSGDRDTEAFF
TRBJ1-2 | TRBV21-1 | CASSSNYGYTF
TRBJ2-5 | TRBV6-6 | CASKKGVQETQYF
TRBJ1-4 | TRBV10-3 | CAISEQDGNEKLFF
TRBJ1-2 | TRBV9 | CASSVEGAYGYTF
TRBJ1-1 | TRBV5-5 | CASSSADRGGTEAFF
TRBJ2-5 | TRBV5-4 | CASSSSRGAEETQYF
TRBJ1-6 | TRBV19 | CASSGQGADSPLHF
TRBJ2-3 | TRBV7-2 | CASSYAGTGLHTDTQYF
TRBJ2-3 | TRBV20-1 | CSGTSLDTQYF
TRBJ2-5 | TRBV5-4 | CASSPPGTFQETQYF
TRBJ1-3 | TRBV3-1/TRBV3-2 | CASSQEGWLNTIYF
TRBJ2-7 | TRBV7-8 | CASSLGGAGANEQYF
TRBJ2-1 | TRBV11-3 | CASSSGGTSGNNEQFF
TRBJ2-3 | TRBV24-1 | CATSDFQREEDTQYF
TRBJ1-1 | TRBV29-1 | CSGTGLRGPTEAFF
TRBJ2-6 | TRBV28 | CASSFSRPSGANVLTF
TRBJ1-2 | TRBV29-1 | CSVGSAPTGGYTF
TRBJ2-7 | TRBV28 | CASSMGTGYHEQYF
TRBJ2-6 | TRBV7-3 | CASTPTIHTGANVLTF
TRBJ2-5 | TRBV19 | CASREGGTQYF
TRBJ2-1 | TRBV5-6 | CASSGGDRAYNEQFF
TRBJ2-3 | TRBV10-1 | CASSFTQGAGGQDTQYF
TRBJ2-5 | TRBV18 | CASSPTTRDTETQYF
TRBJ1-4 | TRBV5-4 | CASSLRVGRGDEKLFF
TRBJ1-2 | TRBV4-1 | CASSQGRTGAILDYGYTF
TRBJ1-3 | TRBV5-1 | CASTLIPGGTGNTIYF
TRBJ2-2 | TRBV28 | CASRPSGGTGELFF
TRBJ1-4 | TRBV4-2 | CASRPRTGETNEKLFF
TRBJ2-7 | TRBV14 | CASSHGSRYEQYF
TRBJ2-5 | TRBV7-9 | CASSLSPLSSQQETQYF
TRBJ1-5 | TRBV28 | CASRRQGRGQPQHF
TRBJ2-1 | TRBV7-9 | CASSNGLAGVEQFF
TRBJ2-3 | TRBV28 | CASSLGQGTTDTQYF
TRBJ2-5 | TRBV7-9 | CASSLWTGQETQYF
TRBJ1-2 | TRBV15 | CATSRDSNYGYTF
TRBJ2-5 | TRBV14 | CASSQWAGQQETQYF
TRBJ2-7 | TRBV7-2 | CASSLAGVGVYEQYF
TRBJ1-6 | TRBV25-1 | CASSDTGTGVSPLHF
TRBJ2-7 | TRBV5-5 | CASSSRQGRYEQYF
TRBJ2-1 | TRBV28 | CASSSGSIGSEQFF
TRBJ1-5 | TRBV7-2 | CASSLEDGQPQHF
TRBJ1-3 | TRBV3-1/TRBV3-2 | CASSPPQGGNTIYF
TRBJ2-1 | TRBV7-9 | CASRLAGGTYNEQFF
TRBJ1-6 | TRBV18 | CASSPGGFDSPLHF
TRBJ2-2 | TRBV27 | CASSKTSGINTGELFF
TRBJ1-5 | TRBV28 | CASSFGGAGDQPQHF
TRBJ1-1 | TRBV19 | CASQWDRGNTEAFF
TRBJ1-4 | TRBV10-2 | CASSEPGTVPEKLFF
TRBJ1-3 | TRBV28 | CATKYRGNARDTIYF
TRBJ2-2 | TRBV11-2 | CASSLMRETGELFF
TRBJ2-1 | TRBV2 | CASSATSGGYNEQFF
TRBJ1-1 | TRBV7-2 | CATTLRMNTEAFF